Listed below are T cell receptor beta chains from one sample, sequenced in a study of OX40 agonist ivuxolimab in advanced cancers. TCRdb's copy holds only in-frame clones and misses some; the assay was immunoSEQ multiplex PCR. The repertoire has over 75,000 clones, 90% to 95% of them found once; the top ten carry about 0.45%. This material consisted of CD4+ or CD8+ T cells sorted from blood, taken in a trial of the OX40 agonist ivuxolimab. The receptors here all came from an adult with an advanced solid tumor such as melanoma, head and neck, liver or kidney cancer. CDR3s include the opening cysteine and the closing phenylalanine or tryptophan. D genes are given only for firm matches. Size is omitted from some rows. Given values are once, few, many or a class for expanded clones.

TRBJ2-5 - TRBV7-2 - TGTGCCAGCAGCCGCGTCGTGGGGGGCCCAGAGACCCAGTACTTC CASSRVVGGPETQYF
TRBJ2-1 - TRBV5-1 - TGCGCCAGCAGCCCAGGACAGAGCTACAATGAGCAGTTCTTC CASSPGQSYNEQFF
TRBJ1-4 - TRBV15 - TGTGCCACCAGCAGAGATCGCTCCCAAGGGAAAGAAAAACTGTTTTTT CATSRDRSQGKEKLFF
TRBJ1-5 - TRBV5-1 TRBD1 TGCGCCAGCAGCCGGTATGACAGGGGGATAGGCAATCAGCCCCAGCATTTT CASSRYDRGIGNQPQHF
TRBJ2-3 - TRBV19 - TGTGCCTCCAACGGGGGTATGAGGACAGATACGCAGTATTTT CASNGGMRTDTQYF
TRBJ2-1 - TRBV5-1 - TGCGCCAGCAGCTTGACACTTTCCGTCAATGAGCAGTTCTTC CASSLTLSVNEQFF
TRBJ1-4 - TRBV4-1 - TGCGCCAGCAGCCAAGATCAAATCGGCCTCAATGAAAAACTGTTTTTT CASSQDQIGLNEKLFF
TRBJ2-1 - TRBV29-1 - TGCAGCGTTGAACCGGGGGCCCGATACAATGAGCAGTTCTTC CSVEPGARYNEQFF
TRBJ2-2 - TRBV18 - TGTGCCAGCTCACCCGGACCGAACACCGGGGAGCTGTTTTTT CASSPGPNTGELFF
TRBJ2-4 - TRBV27 TRBD2 TGTGCCAGCAGTTTCCTCGTGGGGGGGGGAAACATTCAGTACTTC CASSFLVGGGNIQYF
TRBJ2-3 - TRBV6-1 TRBD2 TGTGCCAGCAGTGACTTAAGCGGGAGTGAGACAGATACGCAGTATTTT CASSDLSGSETDTQYF
TRBJ1-5 once TRBV6-1 - TGTGCCAGCAGTGACATAGGGGACTTCAATCAGCCCCAGCATTTT CASSDIGDFNQPQHF
TRBJ2-1 once TRBV5-4 - TGTGCCAGCAGCTTAGGGCGGAACAATGAGCAGTTCTTC CASSLGRNNEQFF
TRBJ2-7 - TRBV30 - TGTGCCTGGAGTGTACGGGGGACAGCATCCTACGAGCAGTACTTC CAWSVRGTASYEQYF
TRBJ2-7 - TRBV2 TRBD2 TGTGCCAGCTGGGACGGGAGGTGGGAGCAGTACTTC CASWDGRWEQYF
TRBJ2-3 - TRBV5-1 TRBD2 TGCGCCAGCAGCTTAGGACTAGCGGGCACAGATACGCAGTATTTT CASSLGLAGTDTQYF
TRBJ2-5 - TRBV18 - TGTGCCAGCTCAAAAGGAGGCTCCAGCTCGCTGGGGGAGACCCAGTACTTC CASSKGGSSSLGETQYF
TRBJ1-5 once TRBV6-5 TRBD1 TGTGCCAGCAGTGCCGGGACAGGGCTAAATCAGCCCCAGCATTTT CASSAGTGLNQPQHF
TRBJ1-4 - TRBV7-2 - TGTGCCAGCAATAGGCAAGGAGAAAAACTGTTTTTT CASNRQGEKLFF
TRBJ2-1 - TRBV2 - TGTGCCAGCACTGTTACGGGCTCCTACAATGAGCAGTTCTTC CASTVTGSYNEQFF
TRBJ1-5 - TRBV4-2 - TGTGCCAGCAGCCCCATCGGGCTCGATCAGCCCCAGCATTTT CASSPIGLDQPQHF
TRBJ1-2 few TRBV6-1 - TGTGCCAGCAGTGACAGGAAATATGGCTACACCTTC CASSDRKYGYTF
TRBJ2-7 once TRBV29-1 - TGCAGCGTCGATATACGGGGCCCCCCCTACGAGCAGTACTTC CSVDIRGPPYEQYF
TRBJ2-5 - TRBV19 TRBD1 TGTGCCAGTAGTATGGGACAGGGACGAGAGACCCAGTACTTC CASSMGQGRETQYF
TRBJ2-7 once TRBV4-2 TRBD2 TGTGCCAGCAGCCAAGAGGTCCTGGGGCTAGCGGACTCCTACGAGCAGTACTTC CASSQEVLGLADSYEQYF
TRBJ1-2 few TRBV7-9 - TGTGCCAGCAGCTTAGGTGTGGGTGGCTACACCTTC CASSLGVGGYTF
TRBJ1-5 - TRBV6-5 - TGTGCCAGCAGTTACTCTAGGTGGGGGCAGCCCCAGCATTTT CASSYSRWGQPQHF
TRBJ2-3 once TRBV5-4 - TGTGCCAGCAGCTTGGCGCTTAGCACAGATACGCAGTATTTT CASSLALSTDTQYF
TRBJ2-7 few TRBV12-5 - TGTGCTAGTGGTCCCCGGGCAGCCTACGAGCAGTACTTC CASGPRAAYEQYF
TRBJ2-5 - TRBV7-2 - TGTGCCAGCAGCTTAAGGGAGGTAGAGACCCAGTACTTC CASSLREVETQYF
TRBJ2-3 - TRBV7-9 - TGTGCCAGCCTCGCCGGGTATCAGGGGACGCAGTATTTT CASLAGYQGTQYF
TRBJ1-1 - TRBV6-6 - TGTGCCAGCAGCCGAGGGGAGGGAGGGAACACTGAAGCTTTCTTT CASSRGEGGNTEAFF
TRBJ2-7 - TRBV6-5 TRBD1 TGTGCCAGCAGTTACTCCGACAGGGGGCCCTACGAGCAGTACTTC CASSYSDRGPYEQYF
TRBJ1-2 once TRBV5-1 - TGCGCCAGCAGCTTGGTTCAGGACGGCGCCTCTAACTATGGCTACACCTTC CASSLVQDGASNYGYTF
TRBJ2-3 few TRBV7-9 - TGTGCCAGCAGCTTAGACAGAGCCACAGATACGCAGTATTTT CASSLDRATDTQYF
TRBJ2-7 - TRBV6-5 - TGTGCCAGCAGTTACGCGAGCGGATCCTCCTACGAGCAGTACTTC CASSYASGSSYEQYF
TRBJ2-7 - TRBV18 TRBD1 TGTGCCAGCTCAGAGGGACAGTCCTATGGAGGCTCCTACGAGCAGTACTTC CASSEGQSYGGSYEQYF
TRBJ1-5 - TRBV5-1 - TGCGCCAGCAGCGAAGGGGCCTTGGGCAATCAGCCCCAGCATTTT CASSEGALGNQPQHF
TRBJ2-1 - TRBV7-3 TRBD2 TGTGCCAGCAGCTCCGGGGCTAGCGGGGCTTTCAATGAGCAGTTCTTC CASSSGASGAFNEQFF
TRBJ2-3 - TRBV9 TRBD2 TGTGCCAGCACCCTAGCGGCCCATAGCACAGATACGCAGTATTTT CASTLAAHSTDTQYF
TRBJ2-2 - TRBV16 - TGTGCCAGCAGCCAATGGGGATCCGGGGAGCTGTTTTTT CASSQWGSGELFF
TRBJ1-2 - TRBV30 - TGTGCCTGGAGTGTAGAGTCTAACTATGGCTACACCTTC CAWSVESNYGYTF
TRBJ2-2 - TRBV4-3 - TGCGCCAGCAGCCAAGATTACTTCCAGGGAGGTACCGGGGAGCTGTTTTTT CASSQDYFQGGTGELFF
TRBJ1-4 - TRBV28 TRBD1 TGTGCCAGCAGTACCGGGACAGACTATGAAAAACTGTTTTTT CASSTGTDYEKLFF
TRBJ2-1 - TRBV11-2 TRBD2 TGTGCCAGCAGCTTAGATGGTAGCGGGAGGGCCTGGTACAATGAGCAGTTCTTC CASSLDGSGRAWYNEQFF
TRBJ2-7 - TRBV6-5 - TGTGCCAGCAGTTACTCGGGGAGGGGGAGCTCCTACGAGCAGTACTTC CASSYSGRGSSYEQYF
TRBJ1-2 - TRBV6-6 - TGTGCCTCCCGAGGGGACTATGGCTACACCTTC CASRGDYGYTF
TRBJ1-2 - TRBV28 TRBD1 TGTGCCAGCAGTGGGCGGGACAGGGAGAGGCCCGGTCCGGGCTACACCTTC CASSGRDRERPGPGYTF
TRBJ1-2 - TRBV28 - TGTGCCAGCAACTCAGGTTCTCAGGTGGTGATTGGCTATGGCTACACCTTC CASNSGSQVVIGYGYTF
TRBJ2-1 once TRBV9 TRBD1 TGTGCCAGCAGCGTAGGAATGGGACAGGGTACGTATGAGCAGTTCTTC CASSVGMGQGTYEQFF
TRBJ2-3 - TRBV19 TRBD2 TGTGCCAGTAGTACCGGTCAGCGGGAGGGCACAGATACGCAGTATTTT CASSTGQREGTDTQYF
TRBJ2-7 - TRBV28 TRBD2 TGTGCCAGCAGTTTAGGGGCGGGACTAGCGGGGAGTAGGAATGCCGAGCAGTACTTC CASSLGAGLAGSRNAEQYF
TRBJ2-5 - TRBV6-1 TRBD2 TGTGCCAGCAGTGAAGCCCTAACCGCACTAGCGGACGGATCCCAAGAGACCCAGTACTTC CASSEALTALADGSQETQYF
TRBJ2-5 once TRBV10-3 TRBD2 TGTGCCATCAGAAGTAGCGGGAGTCAAGGGACCCAGTACTTC CAIRSSGSQGTQYF
TRBJ2-7 - TRBV28 TRBD2 TGTGCCAGCACCCCGCTGAAGCGGGGATACTACGAGCAGTACTTC CASTPLKRGYYEQYF
TRBJ2-7 - TRBV28 TRBD2 TGTGCCAGCAGCTCTACCCGACTAGCGGGAGCCCTTTCCTACGAGCAGTACTTC CASSSTRLAGALSYEQYF
TRBJ2-5 - TRBV15 - TGTGCCACCAGCAGGGTTGGAGGGGCTCAAGAGACCCAGTACTTC CATSRVGGAQETQYF